The rows below give T cell receptor beta chains drawn from one sample of a study of cytomegalovirus exposure and HLA in healthy donors. Using immunoSEQ multiplex PCR, the repertoire was profiled, and TCRdb retains in-frame clones only, with some absent. The repertoire includes around 180,000 clones, 84% of them detected once, and about 0.25% sits in the top ten. The sample taken for sequencing was PBMCs. These receptor sequences come from a boy aged 5-17 years in good health and CMV-seronegative. The CDR3 runs from the conserved cysteine through the conserved F or W. D genes are given only for firm matches. Clone size is not always given. Where it is, it says once, few, many or a class for expanded clones.

once	TRBV30	TRBJ1-3	TRBD1	CAWRQGGGNTIYF	TGTGCCTGGCGACAGGGGGGTGGAAACACCATATATTTT
.	TRBV7-9	TRBJ1-6	TRBD1	CASSFQGQERLLPLHF	TGTGCCAGCAGCTTCCAAGGACAGGAGCGCCTTTTGCCCCTCCACTTT
.	TRBV7-3	TRBJ1-1	TRBD1	CASSSTGGGTEAFF	TGTGCCAGCAGCTCAACAGGGGGGGGCACTGAAGCTTTCTTT
once	TRBV29-1	TRBJ1-2	TRBD1	CSVVGTGDNYGYTF	TGCAGCGTTGTGGGGACAGGGGACAACTATGGCTACACCTTC
.	TRBV20-1	TRBJ1-5	.	CSASDQPQHF	TGCAGTGCTAGCGATCAGCCCCAGCATTTT
.	TRBV6-1	TRBJ2-7	.	CASTRGGYEQYF	TGTGCCAGCACCCGCGGCGGATACGAGCAGTACTTC
.	TRBV5-5	TRBJ2-7	.	CASSLDLTGYYEQYF	TGTGCCAGCAGCTTGGATTTGACGGGGTACTACGAGCAGTACTTC
.	TRBV27	TRBJ2-7	.	CASSLSTGPYEQYF	TGTGCCAGCAGTTTATCTACAGGCCCCTACGAGCAGTACTTC
.	TRBV27	TRBJ2-7	.	CASGRGGNYEQYF	TGTGCCTCAGGGCGGGGTGGCAACTACGAGCAGTACTTC
.	TRBV6-5	TRBJ2-6	.	CASSFEGSYQANVLTF	TGTGCCAGCAGTTTCGAGGGATCCTATCAGGCCAACGTCCTGACTTTC
.	TRBV12-5	TRBJ1-4	TRBD1	CASGLDFDRVVPATNEKLFF	TGTGCTAGTGGTTTAGATTTTGACAGGGTGGTCCCCGCAACTAATGAAAAACTGTTTTTT
.	TRBV19	TRBJ1-2	TRBD1	CASSQTGSSNGYTF	TGTGCCAGTAGTCAGACAGGGAGTTCGAATGGCTACACCTTC
.	TRBV5-6	TRBJ1-1	.	CASSSGVNEFF	TGTGCCAGCAGCTCCGGGGTGAATGAATTCTTT
.	TRBV4-2	TRBJ1-5	.	CASSQGRGNGNQPQHF	TGTGCCAGCAGCCAGGGGCGGGGGAATGGCAATCAGCCCCAGCATTTT
.	TRBV4-1	TRBJ2-1	TRBD2	CASSQDGRGGFGNEQFF	TGCGCCAGCAGCCAAGATGGGCGGGGGGGCTTCGGGAATGAGCAGTTCTTC
.	TRBV19	TRBJ2-2	.	CASSRDLGYGELFF	TGTGCCAGTAGTCGGGACTTGGGTTACGGGGAGCTGTTTTTT
.	TRBV19	TRBJ2-3	TRBD1	CASSTHATGVLDTQYF	TGTGCCAGTAGTACCCACGCGACAGGGGTTCTGGATACGCAGTATTTT
.	TRBV7-2	TRBJ1-2	TRBD1	CASSLAIHGQGYGYTF	TGTGCCAGCAGCTTAGCGATACACGGACAGGGCTATGGCTACACCTTC
.	TRBV6-5	TRBJ1-2	.	CASRYTTGSGYTF	TGTGCCAGCAGATACACCACCGGGAGTGGCTACACCTTC
.	TRBV6-1	TRBJ2-1	.	CASSDGGLGISYNEQFF	TGTGCCAGCAGTGATGGCGGGCTAGGTATCTCCTACAATGAGCAGTTCTTC
once	TRBV6-5	TRBJ1-1	.	CASTRAGAAFF	TGTGCCAGCACCCGCGCAGGGGCGGCTTTCTTT
.	TRBV5-6	TRBJ2-7	TRBD1	CASSFWTGPSYEQYF	TGTGCCAGCAGCTTTTGGACAGGTCCGTCCTACGAGCAGTACTTC
.	TRBV28	TRBJ2-7	.	CASSSPGTPDAYEQYF	TGTGCCAGCAGTAGCCCCGGGACACCGGACGCCTACGAGCAGTACTTC
.	TRBV5-4	TRBJ1-1	.	CASSFGLTEAFF	TGTGCCAGCAGCTTTGGGCTCACTGAAGCTTTCTTT
.	TRBV7-9	TRBJ2-7	TRBD1	CSSSSTRDRGYEQYF	TGTTCCAGCAGCTCTACCCGGGACAGGGGTTACGAGCAGTACTTC
.	TRBV5-1	TRBJ1-1	.	CASSPVGAGIAAEAFF	TGCGCCAGCAGCCCGGTGGGGGCAGGGATCGCCGCTGAAGCTTTCTTT
.	TRBV30	TRBJ2-5	.	CAWSGRQETQYF	TGTGCCTGGAGTGGTAGACAAGAGACCCAGTACTTC
.	TRBV2	TRBJ1-4	.	CASSDLDGKEKLFF	TGTGCCAGCAGTGATTTGGACGGGAAAGAAAAACTGTTTTTT
.	TRBV10-3	TRBJ1-3	.	CASERAGGNTIYF	TGTGCCTCCGAGAGGGCGGGCGGAAACACCATATATTTT
.	TRBV30	TRBJ1-1	TRBD1	CAWNRDRRRTEAFF	TGTGCCTGGAACCGGGACAGGCGGCGTACTGAAGCTTTCTTT
.	TRBV9	TRBJ1-6	.	CASTQGQSNSPLHF	TGTGCCAGCACCCAAGGACAGTCTAATTCACCCCTCCACTTT
.	TRBV30	TRBJ2-2	TRBD2	CAWSRTSDQIRTGELFF	TGTGCCTGGAGTAGGACTAGCGACCAGATTAGAACCGGGGAGCTGTTTTTT
.	TRBV6-5	TRBJ2-7	.	CASSRQLRDEQYF	TGTGCCAGCAGTAGGCAGCTTCGGGACGAGCAGTACTTC
.	TRBV7-9	TRBJ1-4	.	CASSLGDRQGKEEKLFF	TGTGCCAGCAGCTTAGGTGATCGTCAGGGGAAAGAAGAAAAACTGTTTTTT
.	TRBV27	TRBJ2-1	TRBD2	CASRMTGLAAVGGVF	TGTGCCAGCAGAATGACGGGACTAGCGGCCGTGGGGGGGGTCTTC
.	TRBV6-5	TRBJ1-5	TRBD1	CASSPAWRDSQPQHF	TGTGCCAGCAGTCCCGCGTGGAGGGACAGTCAGCCCCAGCATTTT
.	TRBV2	TRBJ2-5	.	CASSEVGETQYF	TGTGCCAGCAGTGAAGTCGGAGAGACCCAGTACTTC
.	TRBV27	TRBJ2-1	TRBD2	CASSLIAGAYEQFF	TGTGCCAGCAGTTTGATAGCGGGAGCCTATGAGCAGTTCTTC
.	TRBV9	TRBJ2-3	.	CASSVEGFGGTQYF	TGTGCCAGCAGCGTAGAAGGGTTTGGGGGCACGCAGTATTTT
.	TRBV6-4	TRBJ2-3	.	CASSESASGSTDTQYF	TGTGCCAGCAGTGAGTCGGCGAGCGGGAGCACAGATACGCAGTATTTT
.	TRBV27	TRBJ2-7	TRBD2	CASSPRGTSGSYEQYF	TGTGCCAGCAGTCCCAGGGGGACTAGCGGTTCCTACGAGCAGTACTTC
.	TRBV10-3	TRBJ2-7	.	CAISDNYEQYF	TGTGCCATCAGTGACAACTACGAGCAGTACTTC
.	TRBV6-5	TRBJ2-1	TRBD2	CASSYWAGVTLDEQFF	TGTGCCAGCAGTTACTGGGCGGGAGTAACTCTAGATGAGCAGTTCTTC
.	TRBV5-4	TRBJ1-1	.	CASSLESPNTEAFF	TGTGCCAGCAGCTTGGAGAGCCCCAACACTGAAGCTTTCTTT
.	TRBV15	TRBJ2-7	TRBD2	CATSPGRASEQYF	TGTGCCACCAGCCCAGGGAGGGCAAGCGAGCAGTACTTC
.	TRBV7-2	TRBJ2-1	TRBD2	CASSVLAGGLYNEQFF	TGTGCCAGCAGCGTACTAGCGGGGGGGCTCTACAATGAGCAGTTCTTC
.	TRBV19	TRBJ2-3	TRBD2	CASSRTLLAGPTDTQYF	TGTGCCAGTAGCCGGACCTTGCTAGCGGGCCCCACAGATACGCAGTATTTT
.	TRBV7-2	TRBJ2-7	.	CASAGLTSSYEQYF	TGTGCCAGCGCTGGGCTCACTAGCTCCTACGAGCAGTACTTC
.	TRBV29-1	TRBJ2-7	.	CSVEGTVPYEQYF	TGCAGCGTTGAAGGGACAGTCCCCTACGAGCAGTACTTC
.	TRBV25-1	TRBJ2-7	TRBD1	CASRGQGPYEQYF	TGTGCCAGCAGGGGACAGGGGCCGTACGAGCAGTACTTC
few	TRBV2	TRBJ1-1	.	CASSRQVNTEAFF	TGTGCCAGCAGTAGACAGGTGAACACTGAAGCTTTCTTT
.	TRBV9	TRBJ1-3	.	CASSVGIGQTSGNTIYF	TGTGCCAGCAGCGTAGGAATAGGACAAACCTCTGGAAACACCATATATTTT
few	TRBV4-1	TRBJ2-7	.	CASSQRAGPFYEQYF	TGCGCCAGCAGCCAGAGGGCGGGCCCGTTTTACGAGCAGTACTTC
.	TRBV2	TRBJ2-5	TRBD1	CASSWDRGQETQYF	TGTGCCAGCAGTTGGGACAGGGGTCAAGAGACCCAGTACTTC
.	TRBV19	TRBJ2-7	TRBD2	CASSIGFGLAGFEQYF	TGTGCCAGTAGTATTGGGTTCGGACTAGCGGGTTTCGAGCAGTACTTC